This T cell receptor (beta chain) originates from a study of T-cell reconstitution after alpha-beta-depleted transplantation in children. Details on this clonotype: An end of the junction differs from the germline gene, which may be a read error.

Researchers prepared the TCRbeta library using unique molecular identifiers, the study reports. TCRdb redid the calling of the PCR reads with MiXCR, one entry per CDR3 protein. The data show around 370,000 distinct CDR3 sequences, over 9% seen once. The germline V gene has CDR1 SGHTA and CDR2 FQGNSA. The CDR3 runs 15 residues. The sequences come from PBMCs from the stem cell graft donor, collected from the stem cell graft. The receptor was isolated from a human donor who donated a stem cell graft to a child with acute lymphoblastic leukemia. The chain employs TRBV7-2 and TRBJ1-6; possibly TRBD1 for D (6 bases). The CDR3 nucleotides read TGTGCCAGCAGCTTAGGAGGGGGAATTACTTCACCCCACCACTTT. It codes for CASSLGGGITSPHHF.